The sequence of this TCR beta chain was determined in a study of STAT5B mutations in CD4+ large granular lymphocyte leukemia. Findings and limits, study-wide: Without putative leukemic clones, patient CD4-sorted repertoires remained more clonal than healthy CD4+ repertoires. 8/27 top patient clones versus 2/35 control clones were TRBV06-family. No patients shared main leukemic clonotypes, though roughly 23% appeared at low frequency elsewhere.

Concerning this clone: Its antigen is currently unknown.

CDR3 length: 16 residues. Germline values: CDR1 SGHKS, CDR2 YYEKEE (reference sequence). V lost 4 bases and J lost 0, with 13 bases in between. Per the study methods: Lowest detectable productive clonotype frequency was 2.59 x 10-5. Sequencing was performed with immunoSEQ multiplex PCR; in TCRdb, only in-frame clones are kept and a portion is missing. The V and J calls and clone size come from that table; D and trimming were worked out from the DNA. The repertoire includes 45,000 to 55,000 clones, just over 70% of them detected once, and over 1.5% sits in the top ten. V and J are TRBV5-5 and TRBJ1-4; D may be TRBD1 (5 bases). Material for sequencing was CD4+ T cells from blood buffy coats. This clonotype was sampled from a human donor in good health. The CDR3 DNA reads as TGTGCCAGCAGCCCACGACAGCACTCAACTAATGAAAAACTGTTTTTT. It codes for CASSPRQHSTNEKLFF.